This TCR beta chain stems from a study of tumor-infiltrating lymphocytes in primary liver carcinoma. Unsorted bulk tissue of roughly 17-33 mg yielded co-extracted RNA and DNA. From 500 ng of total RNA, TCR beta-specific cDNA was reverse-transcribed using a constant-region primer. Three rounds of nested multiplex PCR with slightly modified ARM-PCR produced TCR beta libraries. Each CDR3 protein is one row after TCRdb ran MiXCR on the multiplex PCR reads. Among some 130,000 distinct CDR3 sequences listed, around 70% were seen once. Sequenced input: tumor-adjacent normal liver tissue. The clonotype was recovered from a woman between 55 and 75 years old with primary liver carcinoma and hepatitis B virus infection.

Here the CDR3 reads CASSLQTRGYLQETQYF. CDR3 in DNA: TGTGCCAGCAGTTTGCAAACTAGAGGCTATCTCCAAGAGACCCAGTACTTC. The chain employs TRBV28 and TRBJ2-5, with D perhaps TRBD2 (5 bases). This CDR3 is 17 amino acids long. V dropped 3 bases and J dropped 1 base, with 18 bases sitting between them. From germline, CDR1 is MDHEN and CDR2 SYDVKM.